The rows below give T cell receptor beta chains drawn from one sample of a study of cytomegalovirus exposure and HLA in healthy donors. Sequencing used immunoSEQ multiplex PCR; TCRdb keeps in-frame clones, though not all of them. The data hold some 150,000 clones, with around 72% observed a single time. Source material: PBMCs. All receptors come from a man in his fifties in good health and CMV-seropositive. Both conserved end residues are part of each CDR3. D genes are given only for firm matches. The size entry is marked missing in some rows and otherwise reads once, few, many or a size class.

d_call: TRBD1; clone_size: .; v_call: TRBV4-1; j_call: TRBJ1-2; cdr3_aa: CASSQGQGPIYGYTF; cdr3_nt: TGCGCCAGCAGCCAGGGACAGGGGCCCATCTATGGCTACACCTTC
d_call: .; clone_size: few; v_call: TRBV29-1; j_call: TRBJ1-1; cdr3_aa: CSVLRVLRDTEAFF; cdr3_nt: TGCAGCGTACTGCGGGTTCTCCGTGACACTGAAGCTTTCTTT
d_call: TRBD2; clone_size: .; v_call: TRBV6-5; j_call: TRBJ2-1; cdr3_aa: CASSYAGGQRNEQFF; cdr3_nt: TGTGCCAGCAGTTATGCGGGGGGGCAGCGGAATGAGCAGTTCTTC
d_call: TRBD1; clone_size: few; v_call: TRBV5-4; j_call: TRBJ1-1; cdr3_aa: CASSLTGGARTEAFF; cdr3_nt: TGTGCCAGCAGCTTAACAGGGGGCGCGAGGACTGAAGCTTTCTTT
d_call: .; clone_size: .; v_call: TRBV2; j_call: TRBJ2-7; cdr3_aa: CASSILLAGEQYF; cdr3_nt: TGTGCCAGCAGCATTCTCCTCGCGGGTGAGCAGTACTTC
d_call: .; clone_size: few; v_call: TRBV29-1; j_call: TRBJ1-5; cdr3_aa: CSVEEGAGPQHF; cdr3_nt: TGCAGCGTTGAAGAGGGCGCAGGGCCCCAGCATTTT
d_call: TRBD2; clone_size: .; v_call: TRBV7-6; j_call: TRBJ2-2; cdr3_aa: CASRGLAGTNTGELFF; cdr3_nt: TGTGCCAGCCGGGGACTAGCGGGGACGAACACCGGGGAGCTGTTTTTT
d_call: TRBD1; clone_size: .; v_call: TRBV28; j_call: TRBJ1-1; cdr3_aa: CASSSQGDRGRTTEAFF; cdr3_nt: TGTGCCAGCAGTTCCCAAGGGGACAGGGGGAGGACCACTGAAGCTTTCTTT
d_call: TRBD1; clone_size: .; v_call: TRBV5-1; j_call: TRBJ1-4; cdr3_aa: CASSLGTGQEKLFF; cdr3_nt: TGCGCCAGCAGCCTGGGGACAGGACAGGAAAAACTGTTTTTT
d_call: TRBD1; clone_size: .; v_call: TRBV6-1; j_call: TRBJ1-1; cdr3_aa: CASRTGGQTEAFF; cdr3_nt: TGTGCCAGCAGGACAGGGGGGCAAACTGAAGCTTTCTTT
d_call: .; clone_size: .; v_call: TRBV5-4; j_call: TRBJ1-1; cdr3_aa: CASSLDIRGEAFF; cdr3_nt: TGTGCCAGCAGCTTGGACATCCGCGGTGAAGCTTTCTTT
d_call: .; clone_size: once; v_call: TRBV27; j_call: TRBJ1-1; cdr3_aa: CASSSTSGWGAEAFF; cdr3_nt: TGTGCCAGCAGTTCCACCTCAGGGTGGGGCGCTGAAGCTTTCTTT
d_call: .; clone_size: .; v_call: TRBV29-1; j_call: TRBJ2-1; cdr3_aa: CSATPRGSYNEQFF; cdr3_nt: TGCAGCGCCACCCCCAGGGGCTCCTACAATGAGCAGTTCTTC
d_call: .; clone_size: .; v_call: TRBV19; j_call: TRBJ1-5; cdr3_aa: CASLLTWQALGQPQHF; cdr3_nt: TGTGCCTCCCTCTTAACCTGGCAGGCCCTCGGTCAGCCCCAGCATTTT
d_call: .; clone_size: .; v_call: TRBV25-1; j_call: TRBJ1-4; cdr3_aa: CASSGWAVATNEKLFF; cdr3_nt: TGTGCCAGCAGTGGGTGGGCAGTCGCAACTAATGAAAAACTGTTTTTT
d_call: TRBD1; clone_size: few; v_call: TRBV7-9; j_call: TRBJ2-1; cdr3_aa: CSSSPGGRDYNEQFF; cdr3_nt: TGTTCCAGCAGCCCAGGGGGCCGGGATTACAATGAGCAGTTCTTC
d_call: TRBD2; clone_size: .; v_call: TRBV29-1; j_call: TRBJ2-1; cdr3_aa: CSVEDPIGRSYNGQFF; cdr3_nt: TGCAGCGTTGAAGATCCCATCGGGAGGTCCTACAATGGGCAGTTCTTC
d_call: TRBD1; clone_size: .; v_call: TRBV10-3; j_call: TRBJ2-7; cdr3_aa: CAISAFGQGAYEQYF; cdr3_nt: TGTGCCATCAGCGCTTTCGGACAGGGGGCGTACGAGCAGTACTTC
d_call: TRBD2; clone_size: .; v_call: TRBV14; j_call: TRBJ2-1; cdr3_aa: CASSQLAGGPYNEQFF; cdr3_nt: TGTGCCAGCAGCCAATTAGCGGGGGGACCCTACAATGAGCAGTTCTTC
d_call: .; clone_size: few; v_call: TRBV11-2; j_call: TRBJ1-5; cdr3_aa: CASSLGVEQPQHF; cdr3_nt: TGTGCCAGCAGCTTAGGGGTGGAGCAGCCCCAGCATTTT
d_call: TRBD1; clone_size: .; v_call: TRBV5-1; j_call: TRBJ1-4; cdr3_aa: CASSSTGGDTNEKLFF; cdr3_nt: TGCGCCAGCAGCAGTACAGGGGGCGACACTAATGAAAAACTGTTTTTT
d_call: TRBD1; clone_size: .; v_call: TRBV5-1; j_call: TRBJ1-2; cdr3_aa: CASSLGQGNYGYTF; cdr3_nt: TGCGCCAGCAGCTTGGGACAGGGAAACTATGGCTACACCTTC
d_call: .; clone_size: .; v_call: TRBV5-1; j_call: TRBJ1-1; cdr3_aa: CASSPLPNTEAFF; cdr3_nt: TGCGCCAGCAGCCCCCTCCCGAACACTGAAGCTTTCTTT
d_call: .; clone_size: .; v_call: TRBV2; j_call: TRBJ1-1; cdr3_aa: CASSGNPNTEAFF; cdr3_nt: TGTGCCAGCAGTGGTAATCCGAACACTGAAGCTTTCTTT
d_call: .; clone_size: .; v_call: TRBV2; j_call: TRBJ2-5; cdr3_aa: CASILQGGKEAQYF; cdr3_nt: TGTGCCAGCATTCTCCAGGGGGGAAAAGAGGCCCAGTACTTC
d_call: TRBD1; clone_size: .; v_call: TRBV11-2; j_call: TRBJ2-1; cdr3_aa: CASSLGTDHEQFF; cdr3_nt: TGTGCCAGCAGCTTGGGGACAGATCATGAGCAGTTCTTC
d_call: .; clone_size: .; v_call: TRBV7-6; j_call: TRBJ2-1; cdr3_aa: CASRAGSGTYNEQFF; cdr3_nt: TGTGCCAGCAGGGCGGGCTCAGGCACCTACAATGAGCAGTTCTTC
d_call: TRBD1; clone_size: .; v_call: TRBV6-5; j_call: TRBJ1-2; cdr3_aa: CASSYDDRVSGYTF; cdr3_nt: TGTGCCAGCAGTTACGATGACAGGGTCTCTGGCTACACCTTC
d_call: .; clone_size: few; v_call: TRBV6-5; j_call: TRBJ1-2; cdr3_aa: CASSGTTGYGYTF; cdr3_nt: TGTGCCAGCAGCGGGACGACAGGCTATGGCTACACCTTC
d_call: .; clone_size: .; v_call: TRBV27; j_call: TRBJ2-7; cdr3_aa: CASSLRRGYEQYF; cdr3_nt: TGTGCCAGCAGTTTACGCCGCGGCTACGAGCAGTACTTC
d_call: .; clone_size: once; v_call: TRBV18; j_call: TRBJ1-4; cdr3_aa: CASSPLRQSRDEKLFF; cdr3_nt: TGTGCCAGCTCACCATTACGACAGAGCCGAGATGAAAAACTGTTTTTT
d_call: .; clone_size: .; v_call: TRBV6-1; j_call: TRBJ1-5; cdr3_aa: CASSEHTRYWGRDNQPQHF; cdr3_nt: TGTGCCAGCAGTGAACATACCCGGTATTGGGGGAGGGACAATCAGCCCCAGCATTTT
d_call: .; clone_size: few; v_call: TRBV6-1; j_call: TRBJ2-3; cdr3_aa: CASSDGQEADTQYF; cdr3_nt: TGTGCCAGCAGTGATGGGCAGGAGGCAGATACGCAGTATTTT
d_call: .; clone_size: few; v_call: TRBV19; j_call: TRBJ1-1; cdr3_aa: CASSPGGRRTEAFF; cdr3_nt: TGTGCCAGTAGCCCGGGGGGGAGGCGCACTGAAGCTTTCTTT
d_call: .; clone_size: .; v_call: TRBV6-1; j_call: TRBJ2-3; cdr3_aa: CASSADGTDTQYF; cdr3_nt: TGTGCCAGCAGCGCAGACGGGACAGATACGCAGTATTTT
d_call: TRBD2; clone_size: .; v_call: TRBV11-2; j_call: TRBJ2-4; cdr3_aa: CASSLGGGNIQYF; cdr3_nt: TGTGCCAGCAGCTTAGGCGGGGGAAACATTCAGTACTTC
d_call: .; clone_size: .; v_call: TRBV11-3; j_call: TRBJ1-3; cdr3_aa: CASSLRAGNTIYF; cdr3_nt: TGTGCCAGCAGCTTACGGGCTGGAAACACCATATATTTT
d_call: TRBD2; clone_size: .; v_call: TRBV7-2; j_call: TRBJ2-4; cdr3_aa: CASSLWREAKNIQYF; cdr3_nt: TGTGCCAGCAGCTTATGGCGGGAGGCCAAAAACATTCAGTACTTC
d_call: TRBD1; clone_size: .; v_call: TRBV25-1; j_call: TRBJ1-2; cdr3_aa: CASTALTGNYGYTF; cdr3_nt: TGTGCCAGCACTGCCCTGACAGGGAACTATGGCTACACCTTC
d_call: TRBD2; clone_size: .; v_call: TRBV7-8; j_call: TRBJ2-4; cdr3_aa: CASSLGGRNIQYF; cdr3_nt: TGTGCCAGCAGCTTAGGCGGGAGGAACATTCAGTACTTC
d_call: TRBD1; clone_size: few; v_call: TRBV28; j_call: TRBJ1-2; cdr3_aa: CASSRWSTGGDYGYTF; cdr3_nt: TGTGCCAGCAGCCGATGGAGTACAGGGGGAGACTATGGCTACACCTTC
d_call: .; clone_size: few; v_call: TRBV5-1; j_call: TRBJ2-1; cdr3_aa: CASSSKKGDEQFF; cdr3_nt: TGCGCCAGCAGCTCAAAGAAAGGGGATGAGCAGTTCTTC
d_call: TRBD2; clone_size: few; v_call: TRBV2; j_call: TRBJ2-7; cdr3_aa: CASRGTRGSYEQYF; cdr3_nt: TGTGCCAGCAGGGGGACTAGGGGCTCCTACGAGCAGTACTTC
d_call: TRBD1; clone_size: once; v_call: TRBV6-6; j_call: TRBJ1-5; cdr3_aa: CASRTDRATNQPQHF; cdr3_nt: TGTGCCAGCAGGACGGACAGGGCGACCAATCAGCCCCAGCATTTT
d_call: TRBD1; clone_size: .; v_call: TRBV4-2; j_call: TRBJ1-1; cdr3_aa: CASSPEGRGPGQGIDMNTEAFF; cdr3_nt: TGTGCCAGCAGCCCGGAAGGGAGGGGACCGGGACAGGGGATAGACATGAACACTGAAGCTTTCTTT
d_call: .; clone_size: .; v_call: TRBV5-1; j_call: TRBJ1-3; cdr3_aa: CASSLGGTGNTIYF; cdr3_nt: TGCGCCAGCAGCCTGGGCGGTACTGGAAACACCATATATTTT